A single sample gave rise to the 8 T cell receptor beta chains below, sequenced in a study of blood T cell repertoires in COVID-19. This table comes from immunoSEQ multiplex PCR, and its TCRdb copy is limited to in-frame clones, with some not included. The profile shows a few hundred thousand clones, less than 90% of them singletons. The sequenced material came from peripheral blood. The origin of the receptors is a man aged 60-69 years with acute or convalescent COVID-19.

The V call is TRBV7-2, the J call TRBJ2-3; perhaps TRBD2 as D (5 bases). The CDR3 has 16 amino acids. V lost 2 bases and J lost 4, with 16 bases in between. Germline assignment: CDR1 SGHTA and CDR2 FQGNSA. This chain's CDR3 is CASSLSGTSNSDTQYF. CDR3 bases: TGTGCCAGCAGCTTAAGCGGAACTAGTAATTCAGATACGCAGTATTTT.

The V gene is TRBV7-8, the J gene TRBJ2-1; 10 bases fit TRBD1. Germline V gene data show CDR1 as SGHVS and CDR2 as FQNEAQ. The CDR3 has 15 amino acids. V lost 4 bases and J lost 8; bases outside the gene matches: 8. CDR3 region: CASSSRDRGIDEQFF. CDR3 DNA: TGTGCCAGCAGCTCCCGGGACAGGGGAATTGATGAGCAGTTCTTC.

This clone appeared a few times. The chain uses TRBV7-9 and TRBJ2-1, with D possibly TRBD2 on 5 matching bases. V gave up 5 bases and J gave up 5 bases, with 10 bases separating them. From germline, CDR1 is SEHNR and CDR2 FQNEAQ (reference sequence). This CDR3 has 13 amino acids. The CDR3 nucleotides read TGTGCCAGCAGCCGTGACGGGGACAATGAGCAGTTCTTC. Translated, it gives CASSRDGDNEQFF.

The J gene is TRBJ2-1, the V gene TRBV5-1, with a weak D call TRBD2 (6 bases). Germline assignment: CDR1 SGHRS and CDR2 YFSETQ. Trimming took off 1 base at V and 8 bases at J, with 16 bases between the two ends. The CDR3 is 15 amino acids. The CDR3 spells CASSLSDPREHEQFF. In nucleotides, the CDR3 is TGCGCCAGCAGCTTGAGTGACCCGCGGGAACATGAGCAGTTCTTC.

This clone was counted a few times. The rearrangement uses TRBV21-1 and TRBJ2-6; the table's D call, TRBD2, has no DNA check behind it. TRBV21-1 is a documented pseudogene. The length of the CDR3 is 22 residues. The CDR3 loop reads CASSKNPDPKTRDGAGANVLTF. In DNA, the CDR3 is TGTGCCAGCAGCAAAAACCCAGACCCCAAGACTAGGGATGGGGCTGGGGCCAACGTCCTGACTTTC.

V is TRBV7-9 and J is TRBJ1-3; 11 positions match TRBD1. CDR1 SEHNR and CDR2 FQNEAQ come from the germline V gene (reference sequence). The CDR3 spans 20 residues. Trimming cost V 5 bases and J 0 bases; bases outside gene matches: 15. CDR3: CASSTPRTGGLKSSGNTIYF. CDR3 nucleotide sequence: TGTGCCAGCAGCACCCCCAGGACAGGGGGCCTAAAGAGCTCTGGAAACACCATATATTTT.

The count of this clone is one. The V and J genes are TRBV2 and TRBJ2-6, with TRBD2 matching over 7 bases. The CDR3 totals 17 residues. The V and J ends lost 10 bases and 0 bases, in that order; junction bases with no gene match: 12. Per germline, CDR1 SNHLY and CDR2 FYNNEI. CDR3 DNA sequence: TGTGCCAACACCCGGGACTATGAAATCTCTGGGGCCAACGTCCTGACTTTC. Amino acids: CANTRDYEISGANVLTF. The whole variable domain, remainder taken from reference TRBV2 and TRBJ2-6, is EPEVTQTPSHQVTQMGQEVILRCVPISNHLYFYWYRQILGQKVEFLVSFYNNEISEKSEIFDDQFSVERPDGSNFTLKIRSTKLEDSAMYFCANTRDYEISGANVLTFGAGSRLTVL.

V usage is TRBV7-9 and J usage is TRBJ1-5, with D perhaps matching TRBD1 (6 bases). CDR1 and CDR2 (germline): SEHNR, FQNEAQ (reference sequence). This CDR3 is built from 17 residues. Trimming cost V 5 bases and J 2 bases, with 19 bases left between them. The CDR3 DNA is TGTGCCAGCAGCCTGGGGGGGGGCGCTGGAGGCAATCAGCCCCAGCATTTT. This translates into CASSLGGGAGGNQPQHF.